Shown below are 8 T cell receptor beta chains from a single sample sequenced in a study of cytomegalovirus exposure and HLA in healthy donors. The data were produced by immunoSEQ multiplex PCR, yet TCRdb's version contains in-frame clones alone and is incomplete. The data hold 150,000 to 200,000 clones, with roughly nine tenths observed a single time. Sequencing was performed on PBMCs. These receptors were obtained from a woman aged 18-29 years in good health and CMV-seropositive.

The J gene is TRBJ2-5, the V gene TRBV9; the D gene is possibly TRBD2 (6 bases). The CDR3 has 14 amino acids. Germline lookup yields CDR1 SGDLS and CDR2 YYNGEE. Trimming pared 6 bases from V and 0 bases from J, leaving 12 bases between. CDR3 sequence (DNA): TGTGCCAGCACGCGGCGGGACCACCAAGAGACCCAGTACTTC. Translating it yields CASTRRDHQETQYF.

V gene TRBV7-8 combines with J gene TRBJ2-1; 14 bases line up with TRBD2. CDR3 length equals 16 residues. CDR1 is SGHVS and CDR2 is FQNEAQ in the germline V gene. Trimming removed 4 bases from V and 10 bases from J; junction bases left unmatched: 9. The CDR3 loop is CASSSTGTSGSREQFF. The CDR3 DNA sequence: TGTGCCAGCAGCTCGACAGGGACTAGCGGGAGTAGAGAGCAGTTCTTC.

This rearrangement joins TRBV6-1 to TRBJ1-2; D uncertain. Trimming removed 6 bases from V and 0 bases from J, with 11 bases in between. The germline V gene has CDR1 MNHNS and CDR2 SASEGT. CDR3 length: 14 amino acids. The CDR3: CASRYDIANYGYTF. In DNA form, the CDR3 reads TGTGCCAGCAGGTATGACATCGCTAACTATGGCTACACCTTC.

This sequence joins TRBV9 and TRBJ2-7; D is perhaps TRBD2 (7 bases). The CDR3 consists of 17 residues. Trimming took off 4 bases at V and 4 bases at J, with 24 bases between the two ends. Germline assignment: CDR1 SGDLS and CDR2 YYNGEE. The CDR3 reads CASSPGRGAGSQYEQYF. CDR3 coding DNA: TGTGCCAGCAGCCCGGGGAGGGGGGCCGGTAGCCAATACGAGCAGTACTTC.

The V call is TRBV5-1, the J call TRBJ1-1, with TRBD1 matching over 10 bases. This CDR3 comprises 13 residues. In germline, CDR1 is SGHRS, CDR2 YFSETQ. V shed 4 bases and J 10 bases; nucleotides not matched to a gene: 7. CDR3 DNA sequence: TGCGCCAGCAGCAATGACAGGGGGCGCGGAGCTTTCTTT. Its protein is CASSNDRGRGAFF. The complete variable domain, with remaining parts taken from reference TRBV5-1 and TRBJ1-1, reads KAGVTQTPRYLIKTRGQQVTLSCSPISGHRSVSWYQQTPGQGLQFLFEYFSETQRNKGNFPGRFSGRQFSNSRSEMNVSTLELGDSALYLCASSNDRGRGAFFGQGTRLTVV.

Of note for this clone: This sample includes further DNA sequences coding for the same CDR3. The chain couples TRBV9 to TRBJ2-6, with D unclear. Trimming removed 2 bases at V and 4 bases at J, with 4 bases between. The CDR3 extends over 13 amino acids. In germline, CDR1 is SGDLS, CDR2 YYNGEE. The CDR3 region is CASSVSGANVLTF. The CDR3 region has the DNA TGTGCCAGCAGCGTCTCCGGGGCCAACGTCCTGACTTTC.

This chain connects TRBV7-8 to TRBJ1-5; no reliable D call. The CDR3 contains 15 residues. Trimming left V 5 bases short and J 5 bases short, with 16 bases between. Looked up from germline, CDR1 is SGHVS and CDR2 is FQNEAQ. The CDR3 loop reads CASSALGGIHQPQHF. In nucleotides, the CDR3 is TGTGCCAGCAGCGCCCTGGGAGGGATCCATCAGCCCCAGCATTTT.

This clone appeared a single time. The chain links TRBV14 to TRBJ2-5; D might be TRBD1 (6 bases). The V gene lost 1 base and the J gene lost 2 bases, with 23 bases spanning the gap. The V gene's germline CDR1 is SGHDN and CDR2 FVKESK. This CDR3 comprises 19 residues. CDR3 region: CASSQALSVRQAYQETQYF. Written as DNA, the CDR3 is TGTGCCAGCAGCCAAGCGTTATCTGTCCGACAGGCATATCAAGAGACCCAGTACTTC.